These T cell receptor beta chains were read from a single sample in a study of shared clonotypes between healthy human individuals. Only in-frame clones appear in the TCRdb table, and some are missing; sequencing was by immunoSEQ multiplex PCR. The sample includes around 2,000,000 clones, over 85% of them seen just once. Sequenced: naive CD4+ T cells sorted from blood. The receptors were sampled from a man between 18 and 35 years old in good health. Both conserved end residues are part of each CDR3. The D gene is left open where the match is weak. Only part of the rows carry a size: once, few, many, or a class if the clone is expanded.

abundance	j_gene	v_gene	d_gene	CDR3nt	CDR3aa
-	TRBJ1-6	TRBV7-2	-	TGTGCCAGCAGCTCCCCAGGGTGGGACTCACCCCTCCACTTT	CASSSPGWDSPLHF
-	TRBJ2-5	TRBV6-1	TRBD2	TGTGCCAGCAGCGGACTAGCTAGCTGGGAGACCCAGTACTTC	CASSGLASWETQYF
-	TRBJ2-2	TRBV12-5	-	TGTGCTAGTGGTTTGTCCAACACCGGGGAGCTGTTTTTT	CASGLSNTGELFF
-	TRBJ1-6	TRBV5-1	-	TGCGCCAGCAGCTCGAACTTAGGGGTACCATCACCCCTCCACTTT	CASSSNLGVPSPLHF
once	TRBJ2-7	TRBV5-5	TRBD1	TGTGCCAGCAGCAGGACAGGGGCCTTATCCTACGAGCAGTACTTC	CASSRTGALSYEQYF
-	TRBJ2-7	TRBV11-2	-	TGTGCCAGCAGCTTAGGACCTGGCTCCTACGAGCAGTACTTC	CASSLGPGSYEQYF
-	TRBJ1-5	TRBV6-1	-	TGTGCCAGCAGTCGCTGGCCCGTAGAAACCCAGCCCCAGCATTTT	CASSRWPVETQPQHF
-	TRBJ1-3	TRBV5-1	TRBD1	TGCGCCAGCAGCTTGTTTTCCGACGGGACAGCTGGAAACACCATATATTTT	CASSLFSDGTAGNTIYF
-	TRBJ2-5	TRBV5-6	TRBD2	TGTGCCAGCAGCTGGGGGGGAATCGGAGAGACCCAGTACTTC	CASSWGGIGETQYF
few	TRBJ1-1	TRBV6-1	-	TGTGCCAGCGGGTTTGGGAACACTGAAGCTTTCTTT	CASGFGNTEAFF
-	TRBJ1-4	TRBV7-2	TRBD1	TGTGCCAGCAGCTCATTACAGGGGGCGCGTGAAAAACTGTTTTTT	CASSSLQGAREKLFF
once	TRBJ1-1	TRBV6-6	-	TGTGCCAGCAGTTACCATACAGGGCAGATTGAAGCTTTCTTT	CASSYHTGQIEAFF
-	TRBJ2-4	TRBV6-6	TRBD1	TGTGCCAGCACTAGAGGCGCCGGGACAGACAAAAACATTCAGTACTTC	CASTRGAGTDKNIQYF
-	TRBJ1-2	TRBV6-5	-	TGTGCCAGCAGTTACTCGATGGCCAGCCTCGCCTATGGCTACACCTTC	CASSYSMASLAYGYTF
-	TRBJ1-1	TRBV29-1	-	TGCAGCGGGGTTACGGGTGGACCGAACACTGAAGCTTTCTTT	CSGVTGGPNTEAFF
-	TRBJ2-3	TRBV4-3	TRBD1	TGCGCCAGCAGCCCAGACAGGGTTGGCACAGATACGCAGTATTTT	CASSPDRVGTDTQYF
-	TRBJ1-6	TRBV28	-	TGTGCCAGCAGCCCCGACAGTAATTCACCCCTCCACTTT	CASSPDSNSPLHF
-	TRBJ2-5	TRBV30	-	TGTGCCTGGAACCGGGGGGCCGAGACCCAGTACTTC	CAWNRGAETQYF
once	TRBJ1-5	TRBV28	TRBD1	TGTGCCAGCAGTCTTACAGGGGGCGGACAGCCCCAGCATTTT	CASSLTGGGQPQHF
-	TRBJ1-5	TRBV7-9	TRBD1	TGTGCCAGCAGCCCGGGGACAGGGGGCGGCCAGCCCCAGCATTTT	CASSPGTGGGQPQHF
-	TRBJ1-2	TRBV18	-	TGTGCCAGCTCACCCCCGGCCAGGGAGAGTGGCTACACCTTC	CASSPPARESGYTF
-	TRBJ1-5	TRBV18	-	TGTGCCAGCTCCCCTGATCCAGGGCCGGGGAGCAATCAGCCCCAGCATTTT	CASSPDPGPGSNQPQHF
-	TRBJ2-3	TRBV5-1	-	TGCGCCAGCAGCTTGTCGGCTAGTAGCGCGGATACGCAGTATTTT	CASSLSASSADTQYF
-	TRBJ2-5	TRBV28	TRBD1	TGTGCCAGCAGTCTCGGGACAGGGGTAGAGACCCAGTACTTC	CASSLGTGVETQYF
-	TRBJ2-7	TRBV6-1	TRBD1	TGTGCCAGCAGTGAAGCGCTTCGGCAGGGGGCTTACGAGCAGTACTTC	CASSEALRQGAYEQYF
-	TRBJ1-1	TRBV19	-	TGTGCCAGTAGTATCTATGGCGATGTGAACACTGAAGCTTTCTTT	CASSIYGDVNTEAFF
-	TRBJ2-2	TRBV2	TRBD2	TGTGCCAGCAGGACTAGCGGGAGTAACACCGGGGAGCTGTTTTTT	CASRTSGSNTGELFF
once	TRBJ2-3	TRBV29-1	TRBD2	TGCAGCGTTGAAGAGCTTGCGGGGGGGCCCCCACAGAGCGGTACGCAGTATTTT	CSVEELAGGPPQSGTQYF
-	TRBJ1-1	TRBV30	TRBD1	TGTGCCTGGAGTGAGGGACAGCAGAACACTGAAGCTTTCTTT	CAWSEGQQNTEAFF
-	TRBJ2-5	TRBV20-1	-	TGCAGTGCTGATCAAGAGACCCAGTACTTC	CSADQETQYF
-	TRBJ2-2	TRBV10-3	-	TGTGCCATCACCCAGACAGTATCTCCCGGGGAGCTGTTTTTT	CAITQTVSPGELFF
-	TRBJ2-7	TRBV28	TRBD2	TGTGCCAGCAGTTTAGGTTGGCGGGGACTAGCGGGGTCTCCCTCCTACGAGCAGTACTTC	CASSLGWRGLAGSPSYEQYF
-	TRBJ2-1	TRBV5-1	TRBD2	TGCGCCAGCAGCCTTTACCTAGCGGGAGGACCCTACAATGAGCAGTTCTTC	CASSLYLAGGPYNEQFF
-	TRBJ1-5	TRBV29-1	TRBD1	TGCAGCGTCGGGACAGGGTCAAGTCAGCCCCAGCATTTT	CSVGTGSSQPQHF
-	TRBJ2-7	TRBV6-1	TRBD2	TGTGCCAGCACCTACGGACTAGCGGGAAGCTACGAGCAGTACTTC	CASTYGLAGSYEQYF
-	TRBJ2-6	TRBV5-1	-	TGCGCCAGCAGCGGCGGAGAGGCGATGAACTCTGGGGCCAACGTCCTGACTTTC	CASSGGEAMNSGANVLTF
-	TRBJ1-2	TRBV28	-	TGTGCCAGCAGTTTAGGGAGCCGGGGCAAGAACTATGGCTACACCTTC	CASSLGSRGKNYGYTF
-	TRBJ1-4	TRBV20-1	-	TGCAGTGCTAGGGACGAAAAACTGTTTTTT	CSARDEKLFF
-	TRBJ2-2	TRBV5-4	-	TGTGCCAGCAGCTTTGGTCCCGGGGAGCTGTTTTTT	CASSFGPGELFF
-	TRBJ1-3	TRBV27	-	TGTGCCAGCAGTTCCATTCCTCACAGCTCTGGAAACACCATATATTTT	CASSSIPHSSGNTIYF
few	TRBJ1-1	TRBV19	-	TGTGCCAGTAGTATCCGCCAGAACACTGAAGCTTTCTTT	CASSIRQNTEAFF
-	TRBJ1-1	TRBV6-5	-	TGTGCCTCGGGACGTGGGGACACTGAAGCTTTCTTT	CASGRGDTEAFF
-	TRBJ1-5	TRBV6-6	-	TGTGCCAGCAGTTATTGGGGCAGGGTGGACAATCAGCCCCAGCATTTT	CASSYWGRVDNQPQHF
-	TRBJ1-1	TRBV7-9	TRBD1	TGTGCCAGCAGCGCCCGGGCTGGGACAGCGAACACTGAAGCTTTCTTT	CASSARAGTANTEAFF
-	TRBJ2-7	TRBV4-2	TRBD1	TGTGCCAGCAGCCAAGTGTACAGGGGCGACGAGCAGTACTTC	CASSQVYRGDEQYF